This T cell receptor beta chain stems from a study of shared clonotypes between healthy human individuals. Study-wide points: There were few donors, and this limited the genetic and exposure-history diversity represented.

Donation came from healthy HIV-negative adults that had no recent acute infections or vaccinations. Remarks on this clone: Its antigen remains unknown.

Sorted-subset replicate PCR reactions were performed with 150 to 200 ng DNA, corresponding to tens of thousands of T cell genomes. The method was immunoSEQ multiplex PCR; TCRdb's version includes in-frame clones alone and lacks a portion of them. This repertoire shows 2.3 million or so clones, just over 90% found once; its top ten account for around 0.4%. Material for sequencing was naive CD4+ T cells from PBMCs. Subset denoted: CD45RA+ positively selected. The sequence derives from a man younger than 30 in good health. Some clones in this sample may be carry-over from other donors' samples.

Here the CDR3 reads CASSPFADQETQYF. DNA of the CDR3: TGTGCCAGCAGTCCCTTTGCGGACCAAGAGACCCAGTACTTC. The V gene is TRBV27, the J gene TRBJ2-5; the D is unclear. The CDR3 length is 14 residues. V lost 5 bases, J lost 0 bases, and 10 bases lay in between. In germline, CDR1 is MNHEY, CDR2 SMNVEV (reference sequence).